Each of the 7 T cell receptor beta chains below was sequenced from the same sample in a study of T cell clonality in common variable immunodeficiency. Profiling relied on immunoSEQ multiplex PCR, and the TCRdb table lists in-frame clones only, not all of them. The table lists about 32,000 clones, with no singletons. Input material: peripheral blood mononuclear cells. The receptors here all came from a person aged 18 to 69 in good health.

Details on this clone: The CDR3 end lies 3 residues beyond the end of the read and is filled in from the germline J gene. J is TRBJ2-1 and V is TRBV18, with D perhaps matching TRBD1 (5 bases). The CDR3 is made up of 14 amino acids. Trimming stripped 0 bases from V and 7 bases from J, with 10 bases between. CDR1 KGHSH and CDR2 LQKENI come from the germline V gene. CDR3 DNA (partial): TGTGCCAGCTCACCACCAGGGGCCCCGAATGAG. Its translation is CASSPPGAPNE. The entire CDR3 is CASSPPGAPNEQFF.

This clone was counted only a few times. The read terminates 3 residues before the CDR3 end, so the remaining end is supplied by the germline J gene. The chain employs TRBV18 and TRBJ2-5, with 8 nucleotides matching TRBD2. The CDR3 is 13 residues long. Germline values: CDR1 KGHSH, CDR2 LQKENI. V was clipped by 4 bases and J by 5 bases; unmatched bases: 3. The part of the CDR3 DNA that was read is TGTGCCAGCTCACAGCGGGAGTTGGAGACC. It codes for CASSQRELET. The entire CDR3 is CASSQRELETQYF.

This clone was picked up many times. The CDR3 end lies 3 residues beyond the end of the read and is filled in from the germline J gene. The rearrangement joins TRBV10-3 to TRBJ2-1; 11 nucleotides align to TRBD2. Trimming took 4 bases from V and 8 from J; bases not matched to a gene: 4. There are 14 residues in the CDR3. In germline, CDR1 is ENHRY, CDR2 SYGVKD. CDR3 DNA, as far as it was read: TGTGCCATCAGTGGTAGCGGGGGGGGTGATGAG. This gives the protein CAISGSGGGDE. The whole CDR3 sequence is CAISGSGGGDEQFF.

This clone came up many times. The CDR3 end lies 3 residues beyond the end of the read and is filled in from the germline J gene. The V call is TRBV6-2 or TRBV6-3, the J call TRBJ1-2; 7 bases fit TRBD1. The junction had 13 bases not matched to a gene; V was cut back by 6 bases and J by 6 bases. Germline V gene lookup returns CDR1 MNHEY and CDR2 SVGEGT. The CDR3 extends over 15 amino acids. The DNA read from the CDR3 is TGTGCCAGCAGCCAGCCAGACAGGGCGGGCGATGGC. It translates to CASSQPDRAGDG. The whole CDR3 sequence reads CASSQPDRAGDGYTF.

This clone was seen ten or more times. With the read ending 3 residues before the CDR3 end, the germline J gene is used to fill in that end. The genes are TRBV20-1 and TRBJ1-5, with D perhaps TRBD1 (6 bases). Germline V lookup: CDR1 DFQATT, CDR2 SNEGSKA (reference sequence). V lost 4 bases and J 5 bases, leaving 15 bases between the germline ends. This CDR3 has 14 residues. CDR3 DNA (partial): TGCAGTGCTACGTCAGGGGTGGGATATCAGCCC. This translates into CSATSGVGYQP. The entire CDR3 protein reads CSATSGVGYQPQHF.

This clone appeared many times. The CDR3 bases that were read are TGTGCCAGCAGTGAACCAGGGGGCGCAGATACG. Amino acids: CASSEPGGADT. The entire CDR3 sequence reads CASSEPGGADTQYF. This chain uses TRBV6-1 with TRBJ2-3; 8 positions match TRBD1. The sequenced fragment ends 3 residues before the CDR3 boundary, so the rest is inferred from the germline J gene. The germline gives CDR1 MNHNS, CDR2 SASEGT. V lost 2 bases, J lost 4 bases, and 2 bases stayed unmatched. This CDR3 region has 14 residues.

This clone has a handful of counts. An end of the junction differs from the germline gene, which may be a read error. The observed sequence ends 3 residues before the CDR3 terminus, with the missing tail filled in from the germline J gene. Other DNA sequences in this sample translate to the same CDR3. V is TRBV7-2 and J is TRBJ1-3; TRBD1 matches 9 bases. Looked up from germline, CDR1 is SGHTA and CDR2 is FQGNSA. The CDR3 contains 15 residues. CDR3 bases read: TGTGCCAGCAGCTCTCGACAGGGGGTTGGAAACACA. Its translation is CASSSRQGVGNT. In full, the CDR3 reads CASSSRQGVGNTIYF.